This T cell receptor (beta chain) was sequenced in a study of CD4 and CD8 cells across lung adenocarcinoma regions listed by TCRdb under 2018. Concerning the study at large: Intratumor heterogeneity of the T cell receptor repertoire was examined by comparing tumor centers with tumor margins.

Preparation of the library involved PCR. TCRdb records HiSeq X Ten as the sequencer. TCRdb cleaned the public reads at Q25 with fastp, built clones with MiXCR and kept in-frame beta chains. Rows with one shared CDR3 protein collapse into an entry with the most common genes and DNA. This sample has around 25,000 distinct CDR3 sequences in its table, and approximately 51% of those were observed once. The ten largest make up about 44% of the sample. The CDR3, from cysteine to phenylalanine, totals 15 residues. Left in the record is the CDR3 DNA by itself, 45 bases read in frame from the first base. CDR1 is given as GTSNPN and CDR2 as SVGIG, both from the germline V gene (reference sequence). Trimmed from V: 0 bases; trimmed from J: 6 bases; junction bases lacking a gene match: 8. With respect to this clonotype: It lacks a known antigen. No base quality values were provided; no much bigger clone lies one nucleotide off.

Donors were patients with localized lung adenocarcinoma, a subtype of non-small cell lung cancer. The centers of localized lung adenocarcinomas were where the samples came from. CD8+ T cells from tumor tissue were profiled separately from CD4+ T cells for TCR repertoire analysis. The chain is encoded by TRBV30 joined to TRBJ2-7; 10 nucleotides in the junction match TRBD2. Specimen: CD8+ T cells from the center of a lung tumor. Taken with the paper, the label for cell subset or site translates to: tumor center region. This sequence was found in a male donor with lung adenocarcinoma. The CD4 and CD8 labels of this study may be unreliable. The sequence in DNA is TGTGCCTGGAGTGTTATAGCGGGAGGAACTGGCGAGCAGTACTTC. Its translation is CAWSVIAGGTGEQYF.